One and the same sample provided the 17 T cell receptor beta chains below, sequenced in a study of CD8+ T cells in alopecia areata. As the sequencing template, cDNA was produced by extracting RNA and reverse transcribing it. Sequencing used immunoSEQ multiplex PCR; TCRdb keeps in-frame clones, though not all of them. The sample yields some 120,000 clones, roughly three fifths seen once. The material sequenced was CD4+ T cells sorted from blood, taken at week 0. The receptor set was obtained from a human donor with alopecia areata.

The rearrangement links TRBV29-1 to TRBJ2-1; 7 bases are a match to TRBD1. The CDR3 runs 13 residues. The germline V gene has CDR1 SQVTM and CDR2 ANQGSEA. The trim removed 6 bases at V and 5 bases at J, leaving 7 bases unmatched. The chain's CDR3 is CSVPPDRHNEQFF. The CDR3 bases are TGCAGCGTCCCCCCGGACAGGCACAATGAGCAGTTCTTC.

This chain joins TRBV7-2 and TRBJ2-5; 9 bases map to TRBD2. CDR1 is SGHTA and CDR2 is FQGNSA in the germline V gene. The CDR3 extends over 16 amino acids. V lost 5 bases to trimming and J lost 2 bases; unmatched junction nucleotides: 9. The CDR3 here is CASSPGRLAEQETQYF. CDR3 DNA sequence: TGTGCCAGCAGCCCAGGGCGACTAGCGGAGCAAGAGACCCAGTACTTC.

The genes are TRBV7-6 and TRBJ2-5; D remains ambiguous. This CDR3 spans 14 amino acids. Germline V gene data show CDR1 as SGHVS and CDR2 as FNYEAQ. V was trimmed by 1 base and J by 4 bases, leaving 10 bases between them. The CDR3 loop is CASSLGTGRETQYF. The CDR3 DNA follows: TGTGCCAGCAGCTTAGGCACGGGTCGAGAGACCCAGTACTTC.

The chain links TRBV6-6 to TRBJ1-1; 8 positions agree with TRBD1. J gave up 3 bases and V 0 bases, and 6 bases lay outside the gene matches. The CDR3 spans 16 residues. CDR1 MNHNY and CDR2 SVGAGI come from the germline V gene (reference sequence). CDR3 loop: CASSYSAGGGHTEAFF. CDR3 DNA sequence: TGTGCCAGCAGTTACTCAGCAGGGGGCGGTCACACTGAAGCTTTCTTT.

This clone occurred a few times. In DNA, the CDR3 is TGTGCCAGCAGCTTCAATAATCAGCCCCAGCATTTT. Translating it yields CASSFNNQPQHF. The genes are TRBV7-2 and TRBJ1-5, with D uncertain. Germline V CDR1 and CDR2: SGHTA, FQGNSA. V was cut by 3 bases and J by 4 bases, with 4 bases left in between. The CDR3 spans 12 residues.

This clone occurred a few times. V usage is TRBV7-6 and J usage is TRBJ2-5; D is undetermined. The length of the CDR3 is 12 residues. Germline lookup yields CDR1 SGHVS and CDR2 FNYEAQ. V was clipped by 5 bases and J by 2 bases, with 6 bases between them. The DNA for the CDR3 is TGTGCCAGCAGCGACCGACAAGAGACCCAGTACTTC. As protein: CASSDRQETQYF.

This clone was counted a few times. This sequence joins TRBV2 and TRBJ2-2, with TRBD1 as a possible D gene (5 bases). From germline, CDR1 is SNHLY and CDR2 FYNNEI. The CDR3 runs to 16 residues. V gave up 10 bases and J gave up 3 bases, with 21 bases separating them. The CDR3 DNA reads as TGTGCCACTCAGGACAACTTAGCTCTCGACACCGGGGAGCTGTTTTTT. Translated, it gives CATQDNLALDTGELFF. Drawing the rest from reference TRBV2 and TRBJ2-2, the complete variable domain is EPEVTQTPSHQVTQMGQEVILRCVPISNHLYFYWYRQILGQKVEFLVSFYNNEISEKSEIFDDQFSVERPDGSNFTLKIRSTKLEDSAMYFCATQDNLALDTGELFFGEGSRLTVL.

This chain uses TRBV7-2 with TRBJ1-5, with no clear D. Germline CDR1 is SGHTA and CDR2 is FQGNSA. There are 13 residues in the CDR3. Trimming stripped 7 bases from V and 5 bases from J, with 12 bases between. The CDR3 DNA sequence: TGTGCCAGCACCATAACCGCTGATCAGCCCCAGCATTTT. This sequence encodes CASTITADQPQHF. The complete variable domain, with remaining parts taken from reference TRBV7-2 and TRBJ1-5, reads GAGVSQSPSNKVTEKGKDVELRCDPISGHTALYWYRQSLGQGLEFLIYFQGNSAPDKSGLPSDRFSAERTGGSVSTLTIQRTQQEDSAVYLCASTITADQPQHFGDGTRLSIL.

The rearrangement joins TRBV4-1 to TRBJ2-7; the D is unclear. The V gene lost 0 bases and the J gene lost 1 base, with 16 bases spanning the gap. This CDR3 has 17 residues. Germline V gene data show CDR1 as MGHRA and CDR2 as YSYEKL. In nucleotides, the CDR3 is TGCGCCAGCAGCCAAGATCTTGTGGCAGCCAGATCCTACGAGCAGTACTTC. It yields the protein CASSQDLVAARSYEQYF.

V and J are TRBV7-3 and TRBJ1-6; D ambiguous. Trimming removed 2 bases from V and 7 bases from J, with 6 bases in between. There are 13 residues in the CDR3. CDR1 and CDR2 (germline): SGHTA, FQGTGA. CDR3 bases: TGTGCCAGCAGCTTATCACCGAATTCACCCCTCCACTTT. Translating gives CASSLSPNSPLHF.

In DNA, the CDR3 is TGTGCCAGCAGCCTCATGGTCCACACCGGGGAGCTGTTTTTT. This encodes CASSLMVHTGELFF. The chain joins TRBV4-2 to TRBJ2-2; D unresolved. This CDR3 has 14 residues. V was shortened by 4 bases and J by 3 bases, with 9 bases between the two germline ends. The V gene's germline CDR1 is LGHNA and CDR2 YNFKEQ.

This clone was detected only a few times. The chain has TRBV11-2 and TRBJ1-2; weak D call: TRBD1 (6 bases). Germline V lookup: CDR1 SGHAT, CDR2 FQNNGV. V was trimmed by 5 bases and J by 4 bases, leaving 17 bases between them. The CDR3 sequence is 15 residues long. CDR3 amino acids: CASSANRELGYGYTF. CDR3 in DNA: TGTGCCAGCAGCGCCAACAGGGAACTCGGCTATGGCTACACCTTC.

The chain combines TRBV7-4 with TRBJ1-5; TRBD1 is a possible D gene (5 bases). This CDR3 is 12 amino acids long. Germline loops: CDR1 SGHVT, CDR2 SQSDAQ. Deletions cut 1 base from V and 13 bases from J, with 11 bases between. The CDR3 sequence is CASSLGIQAQHF. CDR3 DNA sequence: TGTGCCAGCAGCTTAGGAATACAGGCTCAGCATTTT.

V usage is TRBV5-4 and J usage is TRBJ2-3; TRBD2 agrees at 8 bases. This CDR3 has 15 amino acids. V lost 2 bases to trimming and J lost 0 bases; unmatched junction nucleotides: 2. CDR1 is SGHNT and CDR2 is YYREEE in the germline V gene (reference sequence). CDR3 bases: TGTGCCAGCAGCTTAGCGGGGGTGAGCACAGATACGCAGTATTTT. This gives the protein CASSLAGVSTDTQYF.

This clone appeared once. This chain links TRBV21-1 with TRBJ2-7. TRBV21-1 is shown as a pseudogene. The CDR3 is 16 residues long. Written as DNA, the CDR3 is TGTGCCAGCAGCAAAGCGCTCTTAAGGCCCAACCGCGAGCAGTACTTC. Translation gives CASSKALLRPNREQYF.

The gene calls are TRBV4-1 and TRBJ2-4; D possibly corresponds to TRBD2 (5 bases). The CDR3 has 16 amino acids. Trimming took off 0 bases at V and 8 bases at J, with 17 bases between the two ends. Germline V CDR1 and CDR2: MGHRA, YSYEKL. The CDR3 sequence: CASSQDPPGFGDIQYF. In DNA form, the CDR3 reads TGCGCCAGCAGCCAAGACCCCCCCGGCTTCGGGGACATTCAGTACTTC.

The DNA of the CDR3 is TGCAGCGTTGCAAGGGGGAACACCGGGGAGCTGTTTTTT. It is translated as CSVARGNTGELFF. The rearrangement uses TRBV29-1 and TRBJ2-2, with D maybe TRBD1 (5 bases). With 4 bases removed from V and 1 base from J, the gap between germline ends came to 7 bases. Germline CDR1 reads SQVTM; CDR2 reads ANQGSEA. The CDR3 runs 13 residues.